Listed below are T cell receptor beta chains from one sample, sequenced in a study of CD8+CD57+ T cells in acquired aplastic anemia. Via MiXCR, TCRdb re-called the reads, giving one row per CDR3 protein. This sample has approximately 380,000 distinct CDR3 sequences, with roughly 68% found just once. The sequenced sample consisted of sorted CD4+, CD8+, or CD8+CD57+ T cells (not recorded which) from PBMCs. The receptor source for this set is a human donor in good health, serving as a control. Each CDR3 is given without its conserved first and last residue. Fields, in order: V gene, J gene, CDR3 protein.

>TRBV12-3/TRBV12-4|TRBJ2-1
ASGKSSGNEQF
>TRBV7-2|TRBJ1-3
ASSQTGPRNTIY
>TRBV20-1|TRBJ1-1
SARGLRASSF
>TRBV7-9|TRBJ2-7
ASSDGLAQGNDEQY
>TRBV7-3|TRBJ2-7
ASSIDWGGNEQY
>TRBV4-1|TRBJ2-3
ASSQAGGVTDTQY
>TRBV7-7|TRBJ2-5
ASGSQETQY
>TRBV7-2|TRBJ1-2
ASSLVGDSGADVT
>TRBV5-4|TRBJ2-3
ASSPGEASTDTQY
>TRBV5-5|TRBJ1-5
ASSLRGPYSNQPQH
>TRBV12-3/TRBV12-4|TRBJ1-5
ASSPRASQPQH
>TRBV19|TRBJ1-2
ASSPRQGYDYGYT
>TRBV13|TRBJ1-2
ASSFRELETT
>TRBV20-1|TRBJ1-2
SAPQALYGYT
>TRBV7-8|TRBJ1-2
ASSLRSHGHYGY
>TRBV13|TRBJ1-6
ASSLGGKDSPLH
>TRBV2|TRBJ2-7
ASCTGPPGEQY
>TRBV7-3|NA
ASSPARGETQY
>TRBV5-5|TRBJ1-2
ASRPGTDYGYT
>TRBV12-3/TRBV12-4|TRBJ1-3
ASSREYRASGNTIY
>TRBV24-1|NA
ATSDTSGSIYEQY
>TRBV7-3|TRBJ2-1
ASSYVGQGVLEQF